This is a list of T cell receptor beta chains from one sample in a study of immune evolution from preneoplasia to lung adenocarcinoma. Assay: immunoSEQ multiplex PCR; the TCRdb copy retains only in-frame clones and omits some. The sample lists about 11,000 clones, 78% seen once, with around 4.2% in the top ten. The sequenced material came from FFPE minimally invasive lung adenocarcinoma tissue. These receptor sequences come from a person aged 55-79 years with lung adenocarcinoma. Each CDR3 is given without its conserved first and last residue. A D gene is named only where the DNA matches it firmly.

j_call: TRBJ1-4; d_call: .; v_call: TRBV28; cdr3_aa: ASSAGVNNEKLF
j_call: TRBJ2-3; d_call: .; v_call: TRBV7-8; cdr3_aa: ASSLGGPLADTQY
j_call: TRBJ2-7; d_call: .; v_call: TRBV28; cdr3_aa: ASSLRGILLYEQY
j_call: TRBJ2-7; d_call: .; v_call: TRBV30; cdr3_aa: AWRASFEQY
j_call: TRBJ1-2; d_call: TRBD1; v_call: TRBV4-1; cdr3_aa: ASSRYTDREVYYGYT
j_call: TRBJ1-4; d_call: .; v_call: TRBV4-1; cdr3_aa: ASSQDPGRQWANEKLF
j_call: TRBJ2-1; d_call: .; v_call: TRBV11-2; cdr3_aa: ASSLDVASPLQF
j_call: TRBJ2-5; d_call: .; v_call: TRBV11-2; cdr3_aa: ASSLRVSQETQY
j_call: TRBJ1-6; d_call: .; v_call: TRBV6-1; cdr3_aa: ASSAGPYNSPLH
j_call: TRBJ2-2; d_call: .; v_call: TRBV30; cdr3_aa: AWSVLGANTGELF
j_call: TRBJ1-1; d_call: .; v_call: TRBV6-5; cdr3_aa: ASSYGSGGNTEAF
j_call: TRBJ2-7; d_call: TRBD2; v_call: TRBV11-1; cdr3_aa: ASSPGTSGSYEQY
j_call: TRBJ1-2; d_call: .; v_call: TRBV9; cdr3_aa: ASSGQRFGYGYT
j_call: TRBJ2-1; d_call: .; v_call: TRBV20-1; cdr3_aa: SASHHNEQF
j_call: TRBJ2-7; d_call: TRBD2; v_call: TRBV2; cdr3_aa: ASSERLAVYEQY
j_call: TRBJ1-2; d_call: .; v_call: TRBV6-1; cdr3_aa: ASRGRGGYT